What follows is one T cell receptor beta chain and its context. This entry comes from a study of blood T cell repertoires in COVID-19. As handled by the study authors: Counts of nucleated cells, estimated from reference gene primer amplification, were obtained. The data were produced by immunoSEQ multiplex PCR, yet TCRdb's version contains in-frame clones alone and is incomplete. V, J and clone size were drawn from that table, and D and trimming were deduced from the DNA. The sample lists around 130,000 clones, around 86% occurring once. Trimming cost V 4 bases and J 6 bases; bases outside gene matches: 3. This CDR3 is 13 amino acids long. Germline V CDR1 and CDR2: SGHRS, YFSETQ.

This clonotype was sampled from a middle-aged man with acute or convalescent COVID-19. The chain recombines TRBV5-1 with TRBJ2-1; 8 nucleotides align to TRBD1. Input material: peripheral blood. CDR3 coding DNA: TGCGCCAGCAGCACGGACAGGGTCAATGAGCAGTTCTTC. Its protein product is CASSTDRVNEQFF.